These 10 T cell receptor beta chains originate from one sample sequenced in a study of post-analysis software for immune sequencing data. Study outcomes and limitations: TRBV segments more frequent in patients than in controls numbered five and included TRBV5-6, TRBV5-1 and TRBV20-1.

Their target antigens are unknown. Unique-molecular-identifier-tagged TCR beta cDNA libraries were used. MiXCR, applied by TCRdb to the PCR reads, yields one record per CDR3 protein. Of approximately 360,000 distinct CDR3 sequences detected, roughly 30% appear once; the ten largest clones hold roughly 13%. The sequencing input was blood. These receptors all stem from a girl aged 5-17 years with multiple sclerosis.

The V call is TRBV29-1, the J call TRBJ2-3; D remains unclear. V lost 4 bases, J lost 5 bases, and 16 bases lay in between. Looked up from germline, CDR1 is SQVTM and CDR2 is ANQGSEA. The CDR3 is 14 amino acids. DNA of the CDR3: TGCAGCGTTGTACCCCGTCATATCTTAGATACGCAGTATTTT. This translates into CSVVPRHILDTQYF.

This clonotype occurred once. V gene TRBV29-1 combines with J gene TRBJ2-7; a possible D gene is TRBD1 (5 bases). CDR1 and CDR2 from the germline V gene are SQVTM and ANQGSEA. This CDR3 comprises 11 residues. The V gene lost 4 bases and the J gene lost 5 bases, with 9 bases spanning the gap. Written as DNA, the CDR3 is TGCAGCGTTGGGCAGGGCCACGAGCAGTACTTC. It codes for CSVGQGHEQYF.

The V and J genes are TRBV3-1 and TRBJ1-1; 10 nucleotides line up with TRBD1. Germline CDR1 is LGHDT and CDR2 is YNNKEL (reference sequence). CDR3 size: 14 residues. J lost 6 bases, V lost 4 bases, and 5 bases had no gene match. CDR3 nucleotide sequence: TGTGCCAGCAGCCCCAGACAGGGGGCCTCTGAAGCTTTCTTT. Translating it yields CASSPRQGASEAFF.

V is TRBV29-1 and J is TRBJ2-3; D is perhaps TRBD1 (5 bases). The germline CDR1 and CDR2 sequences are SQVTM and ANQGSEA. V lost 8 bases and J lost 6, with 15 bases in between. CDR3 length: 12 amino acids. CDR3 protein: CSLRGSGDTQYF. Here the CDR3 DNA reads TGCAGCTTAAGGGGCTCCGGGGATACGCAGTATTTT.

The V call is TRBV12-3 or TRBV12-4, the J call TRBJ1-5; no clear D gene. V shed 5 bases and J shed 0 bases, with 8 bases lying between them. CDR3 size: 14 residues. In nucleotides, the CDR3 is TGTGCCAGCAGTGCCGCACATAGCAATCAGCCCCAGCATTTT. It yields the protein CASSAAHSNQPQHF.

The J gene is TRBJ2-7, the V gene TRBV7-9; D is uncertain. The CDR3 contains 15 residues. The V end was cut by 5 bases, the J end by 5 bases, with 19 bases between. In germline, CDR1 is SEHNR, CDR2 FQNEAQ (reference sequence). The CDR3 spells CASSLLQATWDEQYF. The CDR3 DNA reads TGTGCCAGCAGCCTTCTGCAGGCCACTTGGGACGAGCAGTACTTC.

The chain couples TRBV4-1 to TRBJ2-5; 8 nucleotides align to TRBD2. V trimming: 4 bases; J trimming: 4 bases; junction bases outside the gene matches: 2. Germline assignment: CDR1 MGHRA and CDR2 YSYEKL. This CDR3 has 13 amino acids. Here the CDR3 DNA reads TGCGCCAGCAGCCGACGGGAGGGAGAGACCCAGTACTTC. This codes for CASSRREGETQYF.

The rearrangement links TRBV14 to TRBJ1-4, with 7 positions matching TRBD1. Losses at the gene ends were 1 base for V and 7 bases for J; bases not matched to a gene: 15. The CDR3 consists of 18 residues. The V gene's germline CDR1 is SGHDN and CDR2 FVKESK. The CDR3 loop reads CASSQGMLYRQGSEKLFF. In nucleotides, the CDR3 is TGTGCCAGCAGCCAAGGAATGTTATATCGACAGGGAAGTGAAAAACTGTTTTTT.

The V and J genes are TRBV5-1 and TRBJ2-5; D tentatively reads TRBD1 or TRBD2 (5 bases each). Between the trimmed V and J ends, which lost 4 bases and 11 bases, there was a span of 21 bases. The length of the CDR3 is 14 residues. The germline gives CDR1 SGHRS, CDR2 YFSETQ. The CDR3 nucleotides are TGCGCCAGCAGCGGGGACCGGGAACCCTATAAGCAGTACTTC. Protein product: CASSGDREPYKQYF.

V and J are TRBV27 and TRBJ1-2; possibly TRBD1 for D (6 bases). With 5 bases removed from V and 2 bases from J, the gap between germline ends came to 21 bases. Germline V gene sequence: CDR1 MNHEY, CDR2 SMNVEV (reference sequence). This CDR3 is built from 17 residues. CDR3 residues: CASSLVPSGDLNYGYTF. CDR3 DNA sequence: TGTGCCAGCAGTCTCGTCCCCTCAGGGGACCTAAACTATGGCTACACCTTC.